This TCR beta chain was sequenced for a study of regulatory T cells in long-lasting Graves disease (dated by TCRdb to the early 2020s). Some background on the complete study: Antithyroid drugs had been taken for less than 3 months by newly diagnosed Graves' disease patients. This study used TCR sequencing and RNA sequencing of peripheral blood to compare persistent Graves' disease patients against newly diagnosed Graves' disease patients. The study was conducted in China and was registered as a clinical trial. A total of around 35 samples underwent TCR sequencing: about 13 from persistent and about 20 from newly diagnosed Graves' disease patients. Overall results and qualifications from the work: Sequencing and analysis were limited to the TCR beta chain. As a limitation, the authors acknowledged that the small sample size may reduce accuracy. Compared with newly diagnosed patients, patients with persistent Graves' disease had lower TCR Shannon entropy and fewer highly expanded clones, which suggests clonal expansion. Only peripheral blood was studied, because thyroid tissue, the primary lesion, was inaccessible. A larger number of public clonotypes was shared among persistent patients (about 2,700) than among newly diagnosed patients (about 990). TRBV28, TRBJ1-2 and TRBJ2-5 were preferentially used in persistent disease, while TRBV20-1 and TRBJ2-1 were favored in newly diagnosed disease.

V lost 8 bases and J lost 4 bases; the stretch between them is 13 bases long. The CDR3 spans 13 residues, from the cysteine through the phenylalanine. Just the 39-base CDR3 DNA is kept, in frame starting at base 1. In the germline V gene, CDR1 corresponds to MDHEN and CDR2 to SYDVKM. Preparation of the library involved multiplex PCR. Sequencing was carried out with an Illumina HiSeq 4000. To build TCR beta libraries, CDR3 regions were amplified by Arm-PCR using iRepertoire HTBI primers. PCR products were gel purified before sequencing. The paper's processing steps were these. Gene usage analysis of CDR3 amino acid clonotypes relied on the roughly 67 TRBV and 14 TRBJ segments identified across samples. COPE and FqMerger were used to merge the filtered high-quality paired reads into contigs. Contigs were aligned with BLAST to IMGT TRBV, TRBD and TRBJ reference genes, and CDR3 was defined per IMGT. Any clonotype with a frequency above 0.1% was classified as a highly expanded clone. Shannon entropy was used to measure repertoire diversity, and the Gini coefficient was used to measure V-J evenness. Clonotypes shared by more than one individual were considered public. TCRdb reran the public reads through fastp at Q25 and MiXCR, keeping productive beta chains. Every CDR3 protein is listed once, alongside the most common genes and DNA of its rows. What appears here as the V and J calls and clone size reflects TCRdb's work, not the paper's. Present in this sample are 620,000 or so distinct CDR3 sequences, approximately 15% of which were seen just once. The top ten hold about 20% of the sample.

This specimen's time point label, per the study, means: newly diagnosed GD, antithyroid drugs for less than 3 months. For both TCR sequencing and RNA sequencing, RNA was extracted from PBMCs in TRIzol. The diagnosis of Graves' disease followed American Thyroid Association guidelines. Recruitment of patients was carried out at an endocrinology department in Xi'an, China. Each patient gave about 10 milliliters of peripheral blood, collected in an EDTA anticoagulant tube. Ficoll Paque Plus density gradient separation was used to isolate PBMCs, and no further T cell sorting was performed. RNA quality was checked with an Agilent 2100 Bioanalyzer and agarose gel, and concentration with a NanoDrop 2000. This clonotype was counted ten times or more. No cognate antigen has been identified for it. Base quality data are lacking; no much larger clone is found one base away. This same sample was also taken into another study, of T cells in Graves' hyperthyroidism and ophthalmopathy. Per the second study: Graves' hyperthyroidism was defined as stable when no progression to ophthalmopathy occurred over 18 months of follow-up. Hyperthyroidism patients were newly diagnosed, with disease duration under 2 months, and aged 18 to 65 years. Any patient with an uncontrolled infection, another autoimmune disease, pregnancy or lactation was excluded. Clinical symptoms, serum thyroxine and TRAb, thyroid ultrasound, and orbital computed tomography formed the basis for the diagnoses. The first round of RT-PCR for the TCR CDR3 was performed with the HTBI primer set and the Qiagen OneStep RT-PCR kit. Most expanded thyroid clonotypes (frequency above 0.001) were also detected in blood, suggesting blood repertoires may reflect thyroid immune responses. A model built on a 13 V-J signature distinguished ophthalmopathy from stable hyperthyroidism, reaching roughly 88% sensitivity and 81.08% specificity in cross-validation and 80%/75% in testing. In validation, the model predicted progression to ophthalmopathy a median of roughly 6.1 months before onset, with about 71% sensitivity and roughly 72% specificity. To identify TCR V-J signatures that set the groups apart, the researchers used a discovery cohort of 95 to 100 patients, made up of roughly 45 with Graves' ophthalmopathy and 57 with stable Graves' hyperthyroidism. Prospective prediction of ophthalmopathy was tested in an independent validation cohort of fewer than 20 hyperthyroidism patients and some 17 patients who later progressed to ophthalmopathy. For training and testing, the 80 to 100 patients in the discovery cohort were randomly divided in a 7:3 ratio. The study also compared thyroid tissue and blood T-cell repertoires from more than five Graves' hyperthyroidism patients. Once sampling was done, hyperthyroidism patients were given methimazole at a starting dose of 30 mg daily, whereas ophthalmopathy patients were given high-dose intravenous methylprednisolone. Libraries were constructed in a second round of multiplex PCR, after which size selection and purification were carried out. Sequencing of the libraries was done on an Illumina HiSeq2000 using paired-end 100 bp reads. SOAPnuke was used to process the raw data, removing reads that contained adapters or uncalled bases, had a mean Phred below 15, or lacked an exact match to the constant primer or identifier. COPE v1.2.5 was used to merge high-quality paired reads, and clonotypes were defined as unique nucleotide sequences. MiTCR v1.1 was used to align the clonotypes against IMGT TRBV, TRBD and TRBJ reference segments. Only V-J combinations with frequency above 0.0001, covering 99% to 99.2% of repertoires, were analysed. The TCS score was defined as F50 (clonal expansion) divided by E x V (chaos), with BLOSUM62-based TCRdist calculated between CDR3 peptides within each V-J. Welch's t-statistics and random forest reduced 500 to 650 V-J features to 13, which were used in a naive Bayes classifier (R e1071). No statistical method was used to fix the sample size in advance, and group allocation was not hidden from the investigators. TCR Vbeta CDR3 sequencing of approximately 140 peripheral blood samples (approximately 44 ophthalmopathy, about 80 hyperthyroidism and around 17 progressor patients) is reported in the paper.

This clonotype was obtained from a woman under 40 with Graves disease. Donor details come from another sample of the same person, matched by shared clones. Sequencing used peripheral blood mononuclear cells (PBMCs), obtained at new diagnosis, from a patient treated with antithyroid drugs. The V gene is TRBV28 and the J gene is TRBJ2-3; the D gene could be either TRBD1 or TRBD2, each agreeing at 5 bases. Read as DNA, the sequence is TGTGCCAGCGCCCCCGGGGACGCAGATACGCAGTATTTT. Its amino acids are CASAPGDADTQYF.